The sample holds a few counts of the clone carrying this TCR beta chain. The length of the CDR3 is 14 residues. Germline V gene sequence: CDR1 LGHDT, CDR2 YNNKEL (reference sequence). Trimming cost V 4 bases and J 11 bases; bases outside gene matches: 9. As to treatment: roughly 19 received Ad26.COV2.S at low or high dose, single or two shots; about 5 received placebo; per-sample allocation not given. All samples were drawn on day 63, counting from the first vaccine or placebo injection. The table came from immunoSEQ multiplex PCR; TCRdb's copy has only in-frame clones and leaves some out. Of about 350,000 clones in the sample, 80% to 90% were seen once. This sample stems from a study of Ad26.COV2.S vaccination and SARS-CoV-2 variants.

The receptor was derived from a person between 18 and 65 years old who received the Ad26.COV2.S COVID-19 vaccine or a placebo. The sample in question was peripheral blood, obtained in a trial of Ad26.COV2.S vaccine versus placebo. The rearrangement joins TRBV3-1 (or the pseudogene TRBV3-2) to TRBJ2-3; 10 bases are a match to TRBD2. CDR3 coding DNA: TGTGCCAGCAGCCGAGCGGGAGGGCCATTTTGGCAGTATTTT. Encoded protein: CASSRAGGPFWQYF.